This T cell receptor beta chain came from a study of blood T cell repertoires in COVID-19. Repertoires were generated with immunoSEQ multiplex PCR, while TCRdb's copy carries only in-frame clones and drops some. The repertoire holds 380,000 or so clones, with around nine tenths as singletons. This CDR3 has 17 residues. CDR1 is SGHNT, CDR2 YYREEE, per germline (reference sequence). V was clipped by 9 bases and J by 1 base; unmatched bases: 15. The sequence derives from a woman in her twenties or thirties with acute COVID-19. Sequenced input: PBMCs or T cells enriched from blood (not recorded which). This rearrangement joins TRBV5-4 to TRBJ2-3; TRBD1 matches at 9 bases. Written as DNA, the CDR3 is TGTGCCATCCGACAGGGGGGAAATCTGGGGCGCACAGATACGCAGTATTTT. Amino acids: CAIRQGGNLGRTDTQYF.